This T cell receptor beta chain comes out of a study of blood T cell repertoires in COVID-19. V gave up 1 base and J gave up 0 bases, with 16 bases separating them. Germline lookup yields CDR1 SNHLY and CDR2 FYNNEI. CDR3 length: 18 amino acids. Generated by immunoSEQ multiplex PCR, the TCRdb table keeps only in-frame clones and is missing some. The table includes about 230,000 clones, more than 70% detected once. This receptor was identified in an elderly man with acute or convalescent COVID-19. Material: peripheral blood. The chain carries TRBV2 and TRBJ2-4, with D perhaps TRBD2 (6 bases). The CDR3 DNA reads TGTGCCAGCAGTGAAGACGGGGACTTCGGCATAGCCAAAAACATTCAGTACTTC. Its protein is CASSEDGDFGIAKNIQYF. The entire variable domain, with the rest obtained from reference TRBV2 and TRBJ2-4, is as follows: EPEVTQTPSHQVTQMGQEVILRCVPISNHLYFYWYRQILGQKVEFLVSFYNNEISEKSEIFDDQFSVERPDGSNFTLKIRSTKLEDSAMYFCASSEDGDFGIAKNIQYFGAGTRLSVL.